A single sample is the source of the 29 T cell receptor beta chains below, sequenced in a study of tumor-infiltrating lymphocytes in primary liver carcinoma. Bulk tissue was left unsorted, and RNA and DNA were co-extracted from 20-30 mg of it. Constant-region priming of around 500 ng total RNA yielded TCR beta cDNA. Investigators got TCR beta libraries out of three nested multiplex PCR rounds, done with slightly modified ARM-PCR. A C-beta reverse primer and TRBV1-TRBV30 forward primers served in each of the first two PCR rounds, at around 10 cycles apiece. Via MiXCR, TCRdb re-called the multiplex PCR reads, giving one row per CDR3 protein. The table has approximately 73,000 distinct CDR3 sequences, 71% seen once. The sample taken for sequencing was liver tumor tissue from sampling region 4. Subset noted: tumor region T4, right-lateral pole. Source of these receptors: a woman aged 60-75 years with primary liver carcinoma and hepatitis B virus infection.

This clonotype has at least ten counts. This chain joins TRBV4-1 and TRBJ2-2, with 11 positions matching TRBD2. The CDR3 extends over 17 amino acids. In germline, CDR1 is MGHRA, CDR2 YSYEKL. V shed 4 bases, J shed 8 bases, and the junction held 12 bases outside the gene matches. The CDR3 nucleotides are TGCGCCAGCAGCCGGGAAACTAGCGGGAGAGGGAAGGGGGAGCTGTTTTTT. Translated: CASSRETSGRGKGELFF.

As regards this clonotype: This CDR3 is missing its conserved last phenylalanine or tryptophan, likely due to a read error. The CDR3 protein is CASSQDRASGMSEQFL. DNA of the CDR3: TGTGCCAGCAGCCAAGATAGGGCTAGCGGGATGAGTGAGCAGTTCCTC. J is TRBJ2-1 and V is TRBV4-2, with TRBD2 matching 9 bases. The CDR3 runs 16 residues. CDR1 and CDR2 (germline): LGHNA, YNFKEQ. V was clipped by 0 bases and J by 9 bases; unmatched bases: 9.

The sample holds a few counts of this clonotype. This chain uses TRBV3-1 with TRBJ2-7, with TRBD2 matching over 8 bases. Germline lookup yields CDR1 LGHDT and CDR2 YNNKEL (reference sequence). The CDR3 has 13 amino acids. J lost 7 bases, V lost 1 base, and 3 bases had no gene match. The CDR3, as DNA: TGTGCCAGCAGCCAAGGGGGGACTAGTGAGCAGTACTTC. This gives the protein CASSQGGTSEQYF.

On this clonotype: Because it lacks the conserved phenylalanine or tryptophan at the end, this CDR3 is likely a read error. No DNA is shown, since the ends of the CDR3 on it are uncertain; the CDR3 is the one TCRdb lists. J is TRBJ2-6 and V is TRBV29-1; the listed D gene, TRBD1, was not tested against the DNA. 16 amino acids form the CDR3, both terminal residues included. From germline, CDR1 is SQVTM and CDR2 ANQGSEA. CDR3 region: CSVKGQGSSGANVLTS.

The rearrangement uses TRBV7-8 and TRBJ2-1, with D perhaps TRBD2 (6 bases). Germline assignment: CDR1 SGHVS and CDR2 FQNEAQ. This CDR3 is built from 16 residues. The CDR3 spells CTNSPGRLSFYNEQFF. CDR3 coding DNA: TGTACCAACAGCCCCGGGAGACTATCCTTTTACAATGAGCAGTTCTTC.

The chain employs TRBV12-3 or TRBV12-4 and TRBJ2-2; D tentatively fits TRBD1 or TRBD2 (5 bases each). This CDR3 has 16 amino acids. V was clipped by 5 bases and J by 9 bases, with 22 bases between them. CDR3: CASSRVVGTGTWELFF. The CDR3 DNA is TGTGCCAGCAGTCGGGTTGTCGGGACGGGCACATGGGAGCTGTTTTTT.

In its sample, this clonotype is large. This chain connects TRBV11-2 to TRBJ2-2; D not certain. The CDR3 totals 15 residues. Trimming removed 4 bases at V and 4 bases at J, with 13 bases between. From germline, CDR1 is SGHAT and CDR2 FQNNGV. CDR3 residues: CASSWVGSFTGELFF. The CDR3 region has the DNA TGTGCCAGCAGCTGGGTGGGGTCCTTCACCGGGGAGCTGTTTTTT.

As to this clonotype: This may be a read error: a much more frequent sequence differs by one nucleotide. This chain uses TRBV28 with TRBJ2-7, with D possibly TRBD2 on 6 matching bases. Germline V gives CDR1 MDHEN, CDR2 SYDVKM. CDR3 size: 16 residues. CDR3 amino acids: CVSLPNGAGTSYEQYF. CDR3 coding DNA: TGTGTCAGCCTCCCAAATGGGGCGGGAACGTCCTACGAGCAGTACTTC.

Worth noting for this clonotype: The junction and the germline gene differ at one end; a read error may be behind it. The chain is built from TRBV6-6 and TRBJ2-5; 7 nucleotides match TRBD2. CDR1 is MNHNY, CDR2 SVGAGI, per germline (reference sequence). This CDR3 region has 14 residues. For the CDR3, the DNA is TGTGCCAGCAGCGGTAGAGCGGGAAAAGAGGCCCAGTATTTC. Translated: CASSGRAGKEAQYF.

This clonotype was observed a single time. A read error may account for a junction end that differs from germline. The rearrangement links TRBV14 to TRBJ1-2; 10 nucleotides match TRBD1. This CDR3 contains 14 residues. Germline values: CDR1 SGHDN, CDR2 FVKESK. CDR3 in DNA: TGTGCTAGCAGCCAAGACAGGGGGCAAATGGGCTGCACCTTC. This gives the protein CASSQDRGQMGCTF.

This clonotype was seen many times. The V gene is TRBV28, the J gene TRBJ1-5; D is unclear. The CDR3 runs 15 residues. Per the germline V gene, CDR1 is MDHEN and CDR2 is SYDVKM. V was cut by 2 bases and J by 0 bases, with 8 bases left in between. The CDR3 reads CASSLVTDSNQPQHF. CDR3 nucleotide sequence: TGTGCCAGCAGTTTAGTGACCGATAGCAATCAGCCCCAGCATTTT.

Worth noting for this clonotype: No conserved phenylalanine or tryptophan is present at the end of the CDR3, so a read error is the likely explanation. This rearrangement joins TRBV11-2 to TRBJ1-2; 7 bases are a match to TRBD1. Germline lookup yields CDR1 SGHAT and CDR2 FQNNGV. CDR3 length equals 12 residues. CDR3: CASRLDRVGYTS. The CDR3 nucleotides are TGTGCCAGCAGATTAGACAGGGTCGGTTACACCTCC.

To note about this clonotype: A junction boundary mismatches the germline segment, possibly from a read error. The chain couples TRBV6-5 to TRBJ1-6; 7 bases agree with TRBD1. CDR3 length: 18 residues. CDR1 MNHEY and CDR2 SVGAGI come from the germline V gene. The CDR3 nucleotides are TGTGCCAGCAGCCGACGGGTGACAGGGAATGACTATAATCCACCCCTCCACTTT. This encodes CASSRRVTGNDYNPPLHF.

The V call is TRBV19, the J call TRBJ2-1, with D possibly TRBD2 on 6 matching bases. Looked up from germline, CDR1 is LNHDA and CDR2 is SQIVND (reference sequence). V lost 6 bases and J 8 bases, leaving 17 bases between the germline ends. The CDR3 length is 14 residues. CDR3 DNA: TGTGCCAGTAGGGGCGGAGGGGAGGTCGATGAGCAGTTCTTC. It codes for CASRGGGEVDEQFF. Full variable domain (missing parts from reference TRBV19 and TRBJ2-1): DGGITQSPKYLFRKEGQNVTLSCEQNLNHDAMYWYRQDPGQGLRLIYYSQIVNDFQKGDIAEGYSVSREKKESFPLTVTSAQKNPTAFYLCASRGGGEVDEQFFGPGTRLTVL.

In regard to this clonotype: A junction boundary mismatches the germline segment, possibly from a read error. The CDR3 is CAGKRTGGSIDEQYF. In DNA form, the CDR3 reads TGTGCCGGCAAACGAACAGGGGGTAGTATAGACGAGCAGTATTTC. The chain links TRBV6-1 to TRBJ2-7, with 8 bases matching TRBD1. This CDR3 comprises 15 residues. Germline V lookup: CDR1 MNHNS, CDR2 SASEGT.

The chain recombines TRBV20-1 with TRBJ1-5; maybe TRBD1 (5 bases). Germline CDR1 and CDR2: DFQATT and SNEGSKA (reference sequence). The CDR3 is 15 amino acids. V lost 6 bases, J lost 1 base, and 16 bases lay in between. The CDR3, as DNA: TGCAGTGCCCTCCTGGGGCAGGGCAGCAATCAGCCCCAGCATTTT. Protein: CSALLGQGSNQPQHF.

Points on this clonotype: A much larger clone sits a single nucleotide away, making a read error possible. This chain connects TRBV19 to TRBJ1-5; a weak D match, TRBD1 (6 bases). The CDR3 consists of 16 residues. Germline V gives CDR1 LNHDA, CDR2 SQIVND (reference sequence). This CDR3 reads CTSSIDGTGKNQPQHF. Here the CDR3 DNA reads TGTACCAGTAGTATCGACGGAACAGGGAAGAATCAGCCCCAGCATTTT.

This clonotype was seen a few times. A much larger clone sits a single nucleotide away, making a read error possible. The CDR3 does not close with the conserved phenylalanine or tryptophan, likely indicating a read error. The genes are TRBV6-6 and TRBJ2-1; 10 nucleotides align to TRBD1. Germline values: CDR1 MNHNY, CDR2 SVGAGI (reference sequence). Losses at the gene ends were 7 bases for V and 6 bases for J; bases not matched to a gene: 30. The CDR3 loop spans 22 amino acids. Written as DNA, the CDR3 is TGTGCCAGCATCAACCGGGACAGGGGAAGTAGCGGGGAACGATGGGGTATCAATGAGCAGTTCGTC. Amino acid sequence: CASINRDRGSSGERWGINEQFV.

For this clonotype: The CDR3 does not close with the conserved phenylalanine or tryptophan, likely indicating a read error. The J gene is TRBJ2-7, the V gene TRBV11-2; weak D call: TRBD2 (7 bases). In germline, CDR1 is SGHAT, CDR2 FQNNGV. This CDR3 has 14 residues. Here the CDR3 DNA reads TGTGTCAGCAGCCCCAGGGGAGGGTACTACGAGCAGTACTTA. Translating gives CVSSPRGGYYEQYL.

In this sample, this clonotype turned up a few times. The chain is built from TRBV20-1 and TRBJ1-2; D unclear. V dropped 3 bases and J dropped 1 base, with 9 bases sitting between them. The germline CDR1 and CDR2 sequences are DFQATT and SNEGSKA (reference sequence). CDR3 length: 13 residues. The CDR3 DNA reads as TGCAGTGCTAGTCCCAGGAGTAACTATGGCTACACCTTC. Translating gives CSASPRSNYGYTF.

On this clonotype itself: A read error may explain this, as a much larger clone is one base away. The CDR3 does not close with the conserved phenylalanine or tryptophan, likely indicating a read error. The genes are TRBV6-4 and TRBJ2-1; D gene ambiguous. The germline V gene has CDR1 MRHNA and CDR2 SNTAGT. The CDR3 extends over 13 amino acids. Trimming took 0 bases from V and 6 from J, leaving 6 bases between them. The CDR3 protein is CASSDSTANEQFL. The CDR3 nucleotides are TGTGCCAGCAGTGACTCGACTGCCAATGAGCAGTTCCTC.

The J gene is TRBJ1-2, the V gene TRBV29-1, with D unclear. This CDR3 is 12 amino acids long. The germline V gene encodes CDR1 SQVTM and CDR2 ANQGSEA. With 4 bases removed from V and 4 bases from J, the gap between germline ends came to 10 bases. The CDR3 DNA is TGCAGCGTTGGGTACATGGGCTATGGCTACACCTTC. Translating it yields CSVGYMGYGYTF.

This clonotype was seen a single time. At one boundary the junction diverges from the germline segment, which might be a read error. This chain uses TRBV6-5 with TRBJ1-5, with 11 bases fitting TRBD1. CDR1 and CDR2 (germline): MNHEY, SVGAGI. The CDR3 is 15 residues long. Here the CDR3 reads CDSMQGQGGVWPQHF. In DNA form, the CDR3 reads TGTGACAGCATGCAGGGACAGGGGGGTGTTTGGCCCCAGCATTTT.

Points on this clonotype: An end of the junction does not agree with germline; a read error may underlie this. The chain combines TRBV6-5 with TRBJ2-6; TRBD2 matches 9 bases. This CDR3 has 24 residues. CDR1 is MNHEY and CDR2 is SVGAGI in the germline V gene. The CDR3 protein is CASRSHPLAGYLPPSISGANILTF. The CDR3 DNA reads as TGTGCCAGCAGATCCCACCCCCTAGCGGGATACCTTCCCCCCTCCATCTCTGGGGCCAACATCCTGACTTTC.

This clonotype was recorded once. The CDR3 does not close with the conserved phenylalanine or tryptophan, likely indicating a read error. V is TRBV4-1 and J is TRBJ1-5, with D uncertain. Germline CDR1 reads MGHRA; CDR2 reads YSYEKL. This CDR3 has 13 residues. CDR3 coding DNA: TGCGCCAACAGCCAAGGGAGAGCTCTGCCCCAGCATATT. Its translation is CANSQGRALPQHI.

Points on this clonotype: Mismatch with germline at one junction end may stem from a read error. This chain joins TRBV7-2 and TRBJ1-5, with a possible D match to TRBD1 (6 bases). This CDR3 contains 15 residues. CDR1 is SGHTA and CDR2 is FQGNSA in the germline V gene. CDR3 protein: CAISLTGTSNQPQHF. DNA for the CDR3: TGTGCCATCAGCTTAACAGGGACTAGCAATCAGCCCCAGCATTTT.

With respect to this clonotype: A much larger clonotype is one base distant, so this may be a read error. The CDR3 DNA reads TGTGCCTGGAGTGTACAGGGCTCTGCAACTAATGAAAAACTGTTTTTT. Translating gives CAWSVQGSATNEKLFF. The chain couples TRBV30 to TRBJ1-4; tentatively, D is TRBD1 (6 bases). The CDR3 runs 16 residues. Trimming removed 0 bases at V and 0 bases at J, with 11 bases between. Germline V gene data show CDR1 as GTSNPN and CDR2 as SVGIG (reference sequence).

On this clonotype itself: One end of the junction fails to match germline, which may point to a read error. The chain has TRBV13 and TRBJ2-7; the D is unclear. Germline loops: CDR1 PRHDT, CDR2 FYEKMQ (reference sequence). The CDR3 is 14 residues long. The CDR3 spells CANSQWKTAYEQYF. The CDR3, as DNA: TGTGCCAACAGCCAGTGGAAGACGGCCTACGAACAGTACTTC.

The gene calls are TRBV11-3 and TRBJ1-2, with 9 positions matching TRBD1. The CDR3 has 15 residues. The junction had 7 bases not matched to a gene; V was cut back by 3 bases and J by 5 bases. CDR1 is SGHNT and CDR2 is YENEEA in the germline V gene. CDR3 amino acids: CASSFPGQGRYGYTF. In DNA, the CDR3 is TGTGCCAGCAGCTTCCCGGGACAGGGTCGTTATGGCTACACCTTC.